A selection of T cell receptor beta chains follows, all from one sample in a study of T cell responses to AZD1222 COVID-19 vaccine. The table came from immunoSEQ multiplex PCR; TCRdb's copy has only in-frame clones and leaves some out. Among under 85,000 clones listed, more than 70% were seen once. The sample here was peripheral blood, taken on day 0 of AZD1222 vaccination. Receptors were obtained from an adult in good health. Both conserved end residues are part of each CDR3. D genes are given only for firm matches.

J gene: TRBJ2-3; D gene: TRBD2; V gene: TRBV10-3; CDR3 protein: CAISDGTSGGRTDTQYF
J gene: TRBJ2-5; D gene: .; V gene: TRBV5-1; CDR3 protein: CASSLDGGGEETQYF
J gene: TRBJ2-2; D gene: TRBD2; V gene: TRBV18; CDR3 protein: CASSPTSGPTTGELFF
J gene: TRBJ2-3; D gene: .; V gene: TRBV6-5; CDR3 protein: CATIVGWATDTQYF
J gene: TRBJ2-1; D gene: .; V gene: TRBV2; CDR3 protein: CASGRDGQFNEQFF
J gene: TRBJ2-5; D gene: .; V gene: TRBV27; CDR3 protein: CASSFKGRSQETQYF
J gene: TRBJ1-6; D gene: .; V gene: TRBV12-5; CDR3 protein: CASGLSLSSPLHF
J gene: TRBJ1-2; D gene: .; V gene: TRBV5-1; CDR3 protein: CASSVDSSYGYTF
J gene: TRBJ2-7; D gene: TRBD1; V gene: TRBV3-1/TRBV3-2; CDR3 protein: CASSQVPGGSYEQYF
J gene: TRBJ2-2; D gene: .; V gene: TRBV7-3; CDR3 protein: CASSLSGRSTGELFF
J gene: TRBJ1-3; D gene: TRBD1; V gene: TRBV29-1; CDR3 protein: CSVSGTGGGNTIYF
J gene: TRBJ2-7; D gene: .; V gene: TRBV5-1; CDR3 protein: CASSLFPPYEQYF
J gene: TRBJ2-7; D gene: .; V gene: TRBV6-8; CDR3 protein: CASSYDEQYF
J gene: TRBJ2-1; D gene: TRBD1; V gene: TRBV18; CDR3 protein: CASSTQTGASYNEQFF
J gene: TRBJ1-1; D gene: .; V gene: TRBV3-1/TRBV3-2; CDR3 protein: CASSPQGGHTEAFF
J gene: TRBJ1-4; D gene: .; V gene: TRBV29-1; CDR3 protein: CSVEDARGLEKLFF
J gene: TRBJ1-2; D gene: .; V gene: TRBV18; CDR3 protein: CASSPDSDYGYTF
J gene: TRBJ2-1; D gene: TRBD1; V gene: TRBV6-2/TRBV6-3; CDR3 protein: CASSTEEGTGNDEQFF
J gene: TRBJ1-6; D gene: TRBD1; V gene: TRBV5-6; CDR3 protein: CASSLAWDSDSPLHF
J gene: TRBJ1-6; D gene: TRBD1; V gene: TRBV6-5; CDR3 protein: CASSRQGGSPLHF
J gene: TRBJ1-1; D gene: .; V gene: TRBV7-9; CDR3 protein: CASSLGTAGTEAFF
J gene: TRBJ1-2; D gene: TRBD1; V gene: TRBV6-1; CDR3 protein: CASSELAGQSLYGYTF
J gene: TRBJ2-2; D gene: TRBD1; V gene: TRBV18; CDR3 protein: CASSLRDRGQELFF
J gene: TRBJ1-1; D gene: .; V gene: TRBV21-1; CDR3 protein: CASRAWGTMNTEAFF
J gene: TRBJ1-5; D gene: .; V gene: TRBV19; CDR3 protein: CASSIVQGSNQPQHF
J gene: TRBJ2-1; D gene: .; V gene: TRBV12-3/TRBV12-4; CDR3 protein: CASSLETRQEQFF
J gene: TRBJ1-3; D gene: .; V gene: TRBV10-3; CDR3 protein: CAISALGNFGNTIYF
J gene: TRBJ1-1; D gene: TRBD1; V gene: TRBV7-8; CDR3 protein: CASSTGGQGKLTEAFF
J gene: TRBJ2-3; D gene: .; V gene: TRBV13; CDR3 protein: CASSFSGSTDTQYF
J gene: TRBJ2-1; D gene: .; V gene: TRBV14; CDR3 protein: CASSQLPSIQFF
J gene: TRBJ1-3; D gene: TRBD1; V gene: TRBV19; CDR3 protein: CASSWGQASSGNTIYF
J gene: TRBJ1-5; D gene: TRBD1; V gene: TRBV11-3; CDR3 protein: CASSLDHRGSNQPQHF
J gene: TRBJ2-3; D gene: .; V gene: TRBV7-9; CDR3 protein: CASSLRGGTDTQYF
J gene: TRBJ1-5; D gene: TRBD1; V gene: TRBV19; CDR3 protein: CASSRQGNQPQHF
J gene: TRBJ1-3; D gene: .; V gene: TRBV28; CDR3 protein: CASTPLGAGNTIYF
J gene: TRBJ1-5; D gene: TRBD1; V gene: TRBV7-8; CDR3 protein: CASSRTGDSNQPQHF
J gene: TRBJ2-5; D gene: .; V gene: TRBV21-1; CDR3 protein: CASSKEPGGGQETQYF
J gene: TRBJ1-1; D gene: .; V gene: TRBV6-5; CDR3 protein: CASSTSRDTEAFF
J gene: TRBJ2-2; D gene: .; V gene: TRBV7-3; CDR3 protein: CASSLGFVGELFF
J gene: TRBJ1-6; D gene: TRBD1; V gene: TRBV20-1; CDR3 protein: CSASDRGQSPLHF
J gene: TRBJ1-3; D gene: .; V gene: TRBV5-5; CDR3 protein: CASSPSPSGNTIYF
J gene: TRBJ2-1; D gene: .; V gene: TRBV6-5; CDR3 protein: CASRYWAGNEQFF